This T cell receptor beta chain was profiled in a study of OX40 agonist ivuxolimab in advanced cancers. As for the study in general: An agonistic anti-OX40 (CD134) antibody, ivuxolimab, was used to treat the patients. Of the patients, three showed partial responses, one with hepatocellular carcinoma and two with cutaneous melanoma.

Study findings and constraints: At doses 0.1 to 3.0 mg/kg, CD4+ and CD8+ clones expanded. In the expanded peripheral T cells, antigen specificity was never determined.

Data came from immunoSEQ multiplex PCR; TCRdb stores just in-frame clones and leaves some out. The sample yields 100,000 or so clones, roughly 93% seen once. The ends were cut back, 0 bases at V and 0 bases at J, with 10 bases in the middle. The germline gives CDR1 SGDLS, CDR2 YYNGEE. This CDR3 is 16 amino acids long. A remark on this clone: Its antigen is unknown.

The TCR originated in an adult with an advanced solid tumor such as melanoma, head and neck, liver or kidney cancer. This specimen was CD4+ or CD8+ T cells sorted from blood, taken in a trial of the OX40 agonist ivuxolimab. This chain joins TRBV9 and TRBJ2-4, with D tentatively TRBD2 (5 bases). The CDR3 sequence is CASSVGGGLAKNIQYF. In DNA form, the CDR3 reads TGTGCCAGCAGCGTAGGAGGCGGACTAGCCAAAAACATTCAGTACTTC.